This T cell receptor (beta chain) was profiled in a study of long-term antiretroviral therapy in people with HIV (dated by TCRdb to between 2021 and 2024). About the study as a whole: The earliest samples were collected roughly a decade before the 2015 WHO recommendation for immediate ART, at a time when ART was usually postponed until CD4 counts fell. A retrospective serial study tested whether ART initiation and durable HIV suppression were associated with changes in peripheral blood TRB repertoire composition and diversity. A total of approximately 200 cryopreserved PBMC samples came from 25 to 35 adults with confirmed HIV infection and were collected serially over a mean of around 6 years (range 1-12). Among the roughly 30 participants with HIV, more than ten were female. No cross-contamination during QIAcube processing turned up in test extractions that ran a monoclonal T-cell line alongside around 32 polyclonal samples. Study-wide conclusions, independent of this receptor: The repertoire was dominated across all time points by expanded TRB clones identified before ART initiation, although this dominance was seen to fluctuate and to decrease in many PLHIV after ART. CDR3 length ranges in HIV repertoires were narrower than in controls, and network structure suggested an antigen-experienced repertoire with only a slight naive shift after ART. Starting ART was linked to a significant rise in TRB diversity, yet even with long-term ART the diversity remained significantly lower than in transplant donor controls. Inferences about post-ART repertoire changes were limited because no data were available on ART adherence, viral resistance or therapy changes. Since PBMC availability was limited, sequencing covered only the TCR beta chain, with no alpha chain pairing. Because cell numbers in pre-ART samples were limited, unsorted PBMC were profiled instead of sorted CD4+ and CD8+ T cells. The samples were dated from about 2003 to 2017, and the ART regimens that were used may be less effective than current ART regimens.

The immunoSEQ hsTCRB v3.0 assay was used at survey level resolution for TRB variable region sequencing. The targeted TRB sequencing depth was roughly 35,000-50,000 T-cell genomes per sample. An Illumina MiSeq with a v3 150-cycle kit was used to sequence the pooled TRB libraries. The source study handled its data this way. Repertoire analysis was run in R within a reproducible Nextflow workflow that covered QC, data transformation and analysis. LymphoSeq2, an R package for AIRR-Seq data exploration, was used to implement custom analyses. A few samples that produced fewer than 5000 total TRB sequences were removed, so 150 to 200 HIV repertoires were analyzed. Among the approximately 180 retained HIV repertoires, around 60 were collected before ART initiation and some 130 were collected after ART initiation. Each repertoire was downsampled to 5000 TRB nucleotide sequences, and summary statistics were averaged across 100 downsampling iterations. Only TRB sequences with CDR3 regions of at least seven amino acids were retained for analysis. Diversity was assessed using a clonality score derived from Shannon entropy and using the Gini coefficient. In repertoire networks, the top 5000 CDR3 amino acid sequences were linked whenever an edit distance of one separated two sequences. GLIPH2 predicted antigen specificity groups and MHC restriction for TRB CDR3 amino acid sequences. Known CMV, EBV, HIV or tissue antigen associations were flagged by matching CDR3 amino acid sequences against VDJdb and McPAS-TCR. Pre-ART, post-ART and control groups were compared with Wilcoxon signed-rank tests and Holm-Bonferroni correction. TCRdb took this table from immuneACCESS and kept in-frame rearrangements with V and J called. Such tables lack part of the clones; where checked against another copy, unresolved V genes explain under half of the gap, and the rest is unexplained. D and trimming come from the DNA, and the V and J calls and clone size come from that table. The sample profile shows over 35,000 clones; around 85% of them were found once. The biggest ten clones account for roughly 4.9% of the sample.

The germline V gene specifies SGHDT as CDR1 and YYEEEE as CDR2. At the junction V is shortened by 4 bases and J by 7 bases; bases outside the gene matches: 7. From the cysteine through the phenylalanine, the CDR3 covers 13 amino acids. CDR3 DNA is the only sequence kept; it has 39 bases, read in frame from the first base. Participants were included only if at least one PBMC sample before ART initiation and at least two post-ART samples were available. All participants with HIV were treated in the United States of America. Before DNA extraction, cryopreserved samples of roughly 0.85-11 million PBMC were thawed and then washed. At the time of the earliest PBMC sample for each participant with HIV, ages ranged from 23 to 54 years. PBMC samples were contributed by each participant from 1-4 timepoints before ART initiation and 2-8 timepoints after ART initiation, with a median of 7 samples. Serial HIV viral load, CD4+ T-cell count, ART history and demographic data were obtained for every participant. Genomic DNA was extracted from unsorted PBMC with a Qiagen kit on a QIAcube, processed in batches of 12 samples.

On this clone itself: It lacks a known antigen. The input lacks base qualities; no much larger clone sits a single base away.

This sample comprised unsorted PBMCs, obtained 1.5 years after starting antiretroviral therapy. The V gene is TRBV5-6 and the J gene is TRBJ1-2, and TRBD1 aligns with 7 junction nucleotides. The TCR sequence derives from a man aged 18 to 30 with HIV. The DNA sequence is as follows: TGTGCCAGCAGCAAGGACAGGTATGGTGGCTACACCTTC. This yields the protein CASSKDRYGGYTF.